This T cell receptor (beta chain) comes out of a study of cytomegalovirus exposure and HLA in healthy donors. Study conclusions and caveats: Excluded were some V segments that proved indistinguishable, including TRBV6-2 and TRBV6-3. An apparent linkage of common viral pathogens to several of the most significant clusters emerged in a later analysis.

It was with 60 Vbeta and 13 Jbeta primers that the PCR ran. In the original analysis: Unique TCR beta chains totaled some 81 million in a later count, with approximately 11 million of them shared. Repertoires were generated with immunoSEQ multiplex PCR, while TCRdb's copy carries only in-frame clones and drops some. V and J calls and clone size are given by that table; D and trimming were obtained from the DNA. This table holds about 260,000 clones, approximately 84% found once. Regarding this clone: Antigen specificity is unknown.

CDR1 is LGHNA, CDR2 YSLEER, per germline. This CDR3 is 15 amino acids long. Trimming removed 4 bases at V and 1 base at J, with 13 bases between. This chain uses TRBV4-3 with TRBJ2-5; TRBD2 is a possible D gene (5 bases). Sequenced material: PBMCs. The TCR comes from a woman aged 40 to 55 in good health and CMV-seropositive. CDR3 in DNA: TGCGCCAGCAGCCGAGAAGCGGAAACCCAAGAGACCCAGTACTTC. Amino acids: CASSREAETQETQYF.